A selection of T cell receptor beta chains follows, all from one sample in a study of T cells in tuberculosis. Generated by immunoSEQ multiplex PCR, the TCRdb table keeps only in-frame clones and is missing some. The sample lists fewer than 55,000 clones; roughly 95% were seen once. Sequences were obtained from PBMCs. Every receptor here comes from a donor aged 10-30 years with latent tuberculosis or without tuberculosis infection. Each CDR3 is given with its conserved first and last residue. D genes are given only for firm matches.

CDR3 length: 18; V gene: TRBV21-1; D gene: .; J gene: TRBJ2-7; CDR3 DNA: TGTGCCAGCAGCAAAGCGGGAGAAGGGAATCGGAGTTCCTACGAGCAGTACTTC; CDR3 protein: CASSKAGEGNRSSYEQYF
CDR3 length: 15; V gene: TRBV7-2; D gene: TRBD1; J gene: TRBJ1-6; CDR3 DNA: TGTGCCAGCAGCCCCCGACAGGGGGTTGGTTCACCCCTCCACTTT; CDR3 protein: CASSPRQGVGSPLHF
CDR3 length: 15; V gene: TRBV6-5; D gene: TRBD2; J gene: TRBJ2-7; CDR3 DNA: TGTGCCAGCAGGTCACTAGCGATCCCCAACTACGAGCAGTACTTC; CDR3 protein: CASRSLAIPNYEQYF
CDR3 length: 15; V gene: TRBV4-1; D gene: TRBD1; J gene: TRBJ1-6; CDR3 DNA: TGCGCCAGCAGCCAAGAACAGGGGGGTAGTTCACCCCTCCACTTT; CDR3 protein: CASSQEQGGSSPLHF
CDR3 length: 14; V gene: TRBV11-2; D gene: TRBD1; J gene: TRBJ1-6; CDR3 DNA: TGTGCCAGCAGTTGGGACAGAAATAATTCACCCCTCCACTTT; CDR3 protein: CASSWDRNNSPLHF
CDR3 length: 15; V gene: TRBV2; D gene: .; J gene: TRBJ1-5; CDR3 DNA: TGTGCCAGCAGTGTTATGACACAGGGAGGGCAGCCCCAGCATTTT; CDR3 protein: CASSVMTQGGQPQHF
CDR3 length: 14; V gene: TRBV9; D gene: TRBD2; J gene: TRBJ2-7; CDR3 DNA: TGTGCCAGCAGCATCGGGACTAGCCCCGGGGAGCAGTACTTC; CDR3 protein: CASSIGTSPGEQYF
CDR3 length: 16; V gene: TRBV5-6; D gene: .; J gene: TRBJ1-3; CDR3 DNA: TGTGCCAGCAGCTTGTGGACATCCACCTCTGGAAACACCATATATTTT; CDR3 protein: CASSLWTSTSGNTIYF
CDR3 length: 14; V gene: TRBV14; D gene: .; J gene: TRBJ2-7; CDR3 DNA: TGTGCCAGCAGCCAAACAGGGGAGGCCTACGAGCAGTACTTC; CDR3 protein: CASSQTGEAYEQYF
CDR3 length: 13; V gene: TRBV27; D gene: TRBD1; J gene: TRBJ1-1; CDR3 DNA: TGTGCCAGCAGTCTCGGACAGGGCGCTGAAGCTTTCTTT; CDR3 protein: CASSLGQGAEAFF
CDR3 length: 14; V gene: TRBV25-1; D gene: .; J gene: TRBJ1-1; CDR3 DNA: TGTGCCAGCAGTGAATATTGGAGTAACACTGAAGCTTTCTTT; CDR3 protein: CASSEYWSNTEAFF
CDR3 length: 12; V gene: TRBV4-2; D gene: .; J gene: TRBJ1-5; CDR3 DNA: TGTGCCAGCAGCCCGGGGGATCAGCCCCAGCATTTT; CDR3 protein: CASSPGDQPQHF
CDR3 length: 12; V gene: TRBV9; D gene: .; J gene: TRBJ2-1; CDR3 DNA: TGTGCCAGCAGCGCAGCGTACAATGAGCAGTTCTTC; CDR3 protein: CASSAAYNEQFF
CDR3 length: 15; V gene: TRBV5-6; D gene: TRBD1; J gene: TRBJ1-1; CDR3 DNA: TGTGCCAGCAGCCCCAAGGACAGGGTGCAAACTGAAGCTTTCTTT; CDR3 protein: CASSPKDRVQTEAFF